Listed here is a single T cell receptor beta chain. Its antigen is not identified. The source of the sample is a study of blood T cells in healthy people across ages. The study, taken as a whole, reports: Age brought a roughly linear fall in TCR beta diversity measured per million T cells.

Each donor gave about 9.3 milliliters of peripheral blood. J gave up 4 bases and V 3 bases, and 7 bases lay outside the gene matches. CDR3 length: 14 amino acids. From germline, CDR1 is DFQATT and CDR2 SNEGSKA (reference sequence). Next came a second PCR, run for about 6 to 11 cycles, which used a sample-barcoded 5' primer along with a J-beta primer mix. A tag from a template-switch adaptor with 12 random nucleotides marked each cDNA molecule. One entry per CDR3 protein, called by TCRdb with MiXCR from the 5' RACE reads. The sample lists 590,000 or so distinct CDR3 sequences, 25% to 35% occurring once.

This clonotype originated in a woman of 80 years or more in good health. Material: blood. The chain links TRBV20-1 to TRBJ1-2; 8 positions agree with TRBD1. In DNA, the CDR3 is TGCAGTGCTAGGCAGGGGACAGGCGTCTATGGCTACACCTTC. Its protein product is CSARQGTGVYGYTF.